One and the same sample provided the 9 T cell receptor beta chains below, sequenced in a study of radiation and T cells in renal cell carcinoma. Measured with immunoSEQ multiplex PCR; TCRdb has only the in-frame clones, and not every one. The table lists fewer than 4,500 clones, less than 65% of them singletons. As for treatment: 15 Gy SBRT to primary tumor, nephrectomy 4 weeks later. Specimen: tumor tissue, collected from a patient whose treatment included radiotherapy and nephrectomy. The receptor set was obtained from a woman aged 55 to 70 with renal cell carcinoma.

The rearrangement joins TRBV4-2 to TRBJ2-6, with D hard to call. The CDR3 totals 12 residues. The germline V and J ends were trimmed by 11 bases and 0 bases, with 5 bases remaining between them. From germline, CDR1 is LGHNA and CDR2 YNFKEQ. CDR3 in amino acids: CAANSGANVLTF. The CDR3 DNA reads TGTGCCGCAAACTCTGGGGCCAACGTCCTGACTTTC.

The chain combines TRBV5-1 with TRBJ2-1; no clear D. The CDR3 contains 14 residues. The V gene lost 0 bases and the J gene lost 4 bases, with 8 bases spanning the gap. From germline, CDR1 is SGHRS and CDR2 YFSETQ. The DNA of the CDR3 is TGCGCCAGCAGCTTGGAGGTATCATACAATGAGCAGTTCTTC. Translating gives CASSLEVSYNEQFF.

The chain combines TRBV6-1 with TRBJ2-7; possibly TRBD2 for D (6 bases). Germline CDR1 and CDR2: MNHNS and SASEGT. V gave up 2 bases and J gave up 4 bases, with 15 bases separating them. The CDR3 contains 15 residues. CDR3 residues: CASSELGGESYEQYF. The CDR3 DNA sequence: TGTGCCAGCAGTGAACTGGGCGGGGAATCATACGAGCAGTACTTC.

The gene calls are TRBV10-2 and TRBJ1-1; 9 nucleotides align to TRBD1. This CDR3 has 13 amino acids. The J segment lost 4 bases and the V segment lost 5 bases, leaving 2 bases of the junction unmatched. Looked up from germline, CDR1 is WSHSY and CDR2 is SAAADI. CDR3 coding DNA: TGCGCCAGCAGTCGGGACAGGGCCACTGAAGCTTTCTTT. Its translation is CASSRDRATEAFF.

The chain carries TRBV6-5 and TRBJ2-2; the D gene is possibly TRBD1 (5 bases). The germline gives CDR1 MNHEY, CDR2 SVGAGI. V lost 5 bases and J lost 7, with 11 bases in between. There are 13 residues in the CDR3. The CDR3 nucleotides are TGTGCCAGCAGTCCAGGGTTTTTCGGGGAGCTGTTTTTT. This codes for CASSPGFFGELFF.

This clone was observed a few times. The gene calls are TRBV27 and TRBJ1-2, with a possible D match to TRBD1 (5 bases). Germline-derived CDR1 and CDR2 are MNHEY and SMNVEV (reference sequence). The length of the CDR3 is 17 residues. Trimming cost V 3 bases and J 6 bases, with 23 bases left between them. The CDR3 region is CASSLGEASANIHGYTF. DNA of the CDR3: TGTGCCAGCAGTTTGGGGGAGGCAAGCGCCAATATACATGGCTACACCTTC.

The V and J genes are TRBV30 and TRBJ1-1, with D tentatively TRBD1 (5 bases). The V and J ends lost 2 bases and 0 bases respectively, with 13 bases between them. The CDR3 extends over 15 amino acids. Germline V CDR1 and CDR2: GTSNPN, SVGIG (reference sequence). The CDR3 loop is CAWSPVDSLNTEAFF. DNA of the CDR3: TGTGCCTGGAGTCCTGTAGACAGCTTGAACACTGAAGCTTTCTTT.

The CDR3 sequence is CASSLDREYEQYF. CDR3 sequence (DNA): TGTGCCAGCAGCTTGGACAGGGAGTACGAGCAGTACTTC. The V and J genes are TRBV5-4 and TRBJ2-7; D is possibly TRBD1 (6 bases). The CDR3 is 13 amino acids. Germline V lookup: CDR1 SGHNT, CDR2 YYREEE (reference sequence). V dropped 0 bases and J dropped 4 bases, with 8 bases sitting between them.

This clone appeared once. This sequence joins TRBV7-9 and TRBJ2-2; 8 nucleotides agree with TRBD2. With V trimmed by 4 bases and J by 9 bases, 4 bases remained unmatched. CDR1 is SEHNR, CDR2 FQNEAQ, per germline (reference sequence). The CDR3 covers 13 residues. CDR3 region: CASSSGGRRELFF. The CDR3 DNA follows: TGTGCCAGCAGCTCGGGGGGGCGCCGGGAGCTGTTTTTT.